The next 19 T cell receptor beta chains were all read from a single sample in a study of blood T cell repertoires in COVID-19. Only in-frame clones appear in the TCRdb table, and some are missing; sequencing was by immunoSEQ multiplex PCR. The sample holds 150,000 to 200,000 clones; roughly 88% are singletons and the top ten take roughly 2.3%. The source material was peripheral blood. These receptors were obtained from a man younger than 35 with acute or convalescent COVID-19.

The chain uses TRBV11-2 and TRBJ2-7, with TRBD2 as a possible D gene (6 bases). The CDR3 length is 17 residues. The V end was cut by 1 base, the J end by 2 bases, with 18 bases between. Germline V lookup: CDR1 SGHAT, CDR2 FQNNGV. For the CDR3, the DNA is TGTGCCAGCAGCTTAGCCTACCCGGGACTCGCCCCCTACGAGCAGTACTTC. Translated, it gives CASSLAYPGLAPYEQYF.

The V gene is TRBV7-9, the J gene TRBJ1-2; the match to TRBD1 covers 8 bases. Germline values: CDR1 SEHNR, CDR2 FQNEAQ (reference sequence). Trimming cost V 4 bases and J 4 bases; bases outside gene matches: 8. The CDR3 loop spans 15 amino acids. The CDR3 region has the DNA TGTGCCAGCAGCTCCTACTGGGACAGGCCCTATGGCTACACCTTC. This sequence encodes CASSSYWDRPYGYTF. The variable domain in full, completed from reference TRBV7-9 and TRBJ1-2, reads DTGVSQNPRHKITKRGQNVTFRCDPISEHNRLYWYRQTLGQGPEFLTYFQNEAQLEKSRLLSDRFSAERPKGSFSTLEIQRTEQGDSAMYLCASSSYWDRPYGYTFGSGTRLTVV.

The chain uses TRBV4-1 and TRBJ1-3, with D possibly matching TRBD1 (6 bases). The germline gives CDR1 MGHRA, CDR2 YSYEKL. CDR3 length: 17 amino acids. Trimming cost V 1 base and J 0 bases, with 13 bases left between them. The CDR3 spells CASSQGPTGYSGNTIYF. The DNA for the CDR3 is TGCGCCAGCAGCCAAGGGCCGACAGGATACTCTGGAAACACCATATATTTT.

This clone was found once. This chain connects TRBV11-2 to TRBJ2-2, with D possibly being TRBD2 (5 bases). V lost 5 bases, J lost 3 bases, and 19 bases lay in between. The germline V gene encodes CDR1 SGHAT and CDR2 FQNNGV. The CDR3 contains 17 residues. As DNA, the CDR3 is TGTGCCAGCAGCCGGAAGGGCTCTCCGGAGGACACCGGGGAGCTGTTTTTT. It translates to CASSRKGSPEDTGELFF.

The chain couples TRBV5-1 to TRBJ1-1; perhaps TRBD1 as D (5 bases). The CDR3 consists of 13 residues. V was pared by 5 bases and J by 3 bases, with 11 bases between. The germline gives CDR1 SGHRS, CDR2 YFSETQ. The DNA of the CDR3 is TGCGCCAGCAGATCGGGGACTGACACTGAAGCTTTCTTT. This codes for CASRSGTDTEAFF.

CDR3 DNA: TGTGCCAGCAGCTTGGTGTGGACAGGGGGTCCCTACGAGCAGTACTTC. Protein: CASSLVWTGGPYEQYF. This chain joins TRBV7-2 and TRBJ2-7; TRBD1 agrees at 10 bases. With 3 bases clipped from V and 2 bases from J, the junction kept 7 bases outside the gene matches. From germline, CDR1 is SGHTA and CDR2 FQGNSA. The CDR3 runs 16 residues.

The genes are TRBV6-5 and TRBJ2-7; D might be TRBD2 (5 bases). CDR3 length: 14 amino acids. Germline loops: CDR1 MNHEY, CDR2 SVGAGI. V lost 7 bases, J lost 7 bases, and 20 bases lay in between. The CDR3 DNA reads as TGTGCCAGCATCAAAACGGGGAATTCGGGGGAGCAGTACTTC. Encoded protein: CASIKTGNSGEQYF.

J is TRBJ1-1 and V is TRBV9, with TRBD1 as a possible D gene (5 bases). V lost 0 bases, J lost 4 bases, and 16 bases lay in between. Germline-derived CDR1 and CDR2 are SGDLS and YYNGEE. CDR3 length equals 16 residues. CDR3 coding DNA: TGTGCCAGCAGCGTAGGGACAATCGTAAACGTCACTGAAGCTTTCTTT. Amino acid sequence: CASSVGTIVNVTEAFF.

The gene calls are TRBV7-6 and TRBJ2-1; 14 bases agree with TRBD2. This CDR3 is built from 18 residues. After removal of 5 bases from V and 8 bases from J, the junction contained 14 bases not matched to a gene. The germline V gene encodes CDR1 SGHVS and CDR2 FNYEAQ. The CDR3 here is CASSPRPGLAGEGHEQFF. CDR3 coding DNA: TGTGCCAGCAGCCCCCGACCGGGACTAGCGGGGGAGGGCCATGAGCAGTTCTTC.

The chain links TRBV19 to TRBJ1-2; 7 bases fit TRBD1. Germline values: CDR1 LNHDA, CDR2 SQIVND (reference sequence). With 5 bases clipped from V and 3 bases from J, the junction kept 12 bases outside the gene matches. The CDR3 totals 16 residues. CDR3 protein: CASSAAADRSHYGYTF. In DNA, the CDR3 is TGTGCCAGTAGTGCCGCCGCGGACAGGTCCCACTATGGCTACACCTTC.

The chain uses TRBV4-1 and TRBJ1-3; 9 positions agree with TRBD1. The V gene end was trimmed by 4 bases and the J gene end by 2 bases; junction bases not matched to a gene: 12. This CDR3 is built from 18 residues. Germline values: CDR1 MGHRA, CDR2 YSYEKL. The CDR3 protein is CASSPPTGQGTTGNTIYF. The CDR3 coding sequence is TGCGCCAGCAGCCCACCCACTGGACAGGGGACGACTGGAAACACCATATATTTT.

The CDR3 loop is CASSVAGYENTEAFF. CDR3 nucleotide sequence: TGTGCCAGCAGCGTAGCAGGGTACGAGAACACTGAAGCTTTCTTT. This chain connects TRBV9 to TRBJ1-1, with D possibly TRBD1 on 5 matching bases. Germline V gene data show CDR1 as SGDLS and CDR2 as YYNGEE. With 0 bases removed from V and 1 base from J, the gap between germline ends came to 10 bases. This CDR3 comprises 15 residues.

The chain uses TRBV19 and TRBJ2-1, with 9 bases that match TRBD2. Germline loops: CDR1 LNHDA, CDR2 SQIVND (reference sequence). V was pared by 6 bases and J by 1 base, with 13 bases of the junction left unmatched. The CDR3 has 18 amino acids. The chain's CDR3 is CASRKTSGLYQSYNEQFF. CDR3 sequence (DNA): TGTGCCAGTAGGAAGACTAGCGGCCTTTACCAATCCTACAATGAGCAGTTCTTC.

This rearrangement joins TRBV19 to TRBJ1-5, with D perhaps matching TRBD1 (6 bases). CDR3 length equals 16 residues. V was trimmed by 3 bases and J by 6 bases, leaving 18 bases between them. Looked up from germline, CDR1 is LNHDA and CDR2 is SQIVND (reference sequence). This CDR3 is CASSMAQGSFSQPQHF. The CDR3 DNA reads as TGTGCCAGTAGTATGGCCCAGGGGTCCTTCAGTCAGCCCCAGCATTTT.

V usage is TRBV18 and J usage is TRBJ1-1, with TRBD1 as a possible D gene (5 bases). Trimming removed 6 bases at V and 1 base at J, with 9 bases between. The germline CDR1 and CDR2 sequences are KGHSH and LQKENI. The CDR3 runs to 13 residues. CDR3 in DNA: TGTGCCAGCTCGTTGGACACGAACACTGAAGCTTTCTTT. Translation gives CASSLDTNTEAFF.

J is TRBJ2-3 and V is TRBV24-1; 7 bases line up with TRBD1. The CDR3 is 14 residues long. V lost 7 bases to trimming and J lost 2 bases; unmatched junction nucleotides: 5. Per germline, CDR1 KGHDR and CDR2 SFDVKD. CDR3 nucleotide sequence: TGTGCCACCAGCCTGACAGGGTACACAGATACGCAGTATTTT. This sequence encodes CATSLTGYTDTQYF.

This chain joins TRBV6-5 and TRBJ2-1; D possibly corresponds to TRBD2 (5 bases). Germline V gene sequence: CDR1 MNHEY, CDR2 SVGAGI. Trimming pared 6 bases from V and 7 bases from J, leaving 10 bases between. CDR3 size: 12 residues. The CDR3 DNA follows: TGTGCCAGCAGCCAGAGGGCAAATGAGCAGTTCTTC. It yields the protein CASSQRANEQFF.

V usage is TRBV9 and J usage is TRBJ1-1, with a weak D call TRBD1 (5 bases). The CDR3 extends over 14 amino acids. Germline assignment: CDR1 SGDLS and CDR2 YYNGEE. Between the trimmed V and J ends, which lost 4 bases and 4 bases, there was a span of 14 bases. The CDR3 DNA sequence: TGTGCCAGCAGCCCGGACACAGGTGGCACTGAAGCTTTCTTT. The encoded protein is CASSPDTGGTEAFF.

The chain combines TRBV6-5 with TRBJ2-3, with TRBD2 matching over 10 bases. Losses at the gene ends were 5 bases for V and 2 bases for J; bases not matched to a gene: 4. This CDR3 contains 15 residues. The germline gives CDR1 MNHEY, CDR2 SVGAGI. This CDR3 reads CASSLAGALTDTQYF. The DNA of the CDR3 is TGTGCCAGCAGTCTAGCGGGGGCACTCACAGATACGCAGTATTTT.